These T cell receptor beta chains were read from a single sample in a study of T cells in Graves' hyperthyroidism and ophthalmopathy. TCRdb re-called the multiplex PCR reads with MiXCR, one entry per CDR3 protein. The data show hundreds of thousands of distinct CDR3 sequences, 15% to 17% seen once. The sequenced sample consisted of blood. The receptors shown here come from a woman younger than 30 with Graves' hyperthyroidism. Each CDR3 is given with its conserved first and last residue. A D gene is named only where the DNA matches it firmly. Where a row states a size, it is once, few, many or the class of an expanded clone; other rows omit it.

j_call v_call clone_size d_call cdr3_nt cdr3_aa
TRBJ1-1 TRBV20-1 . . TGCAGTGCTAGAAACGTGGCGGGGGGCGGCACTGAAGCTTTCTTT CSARNVAGGGTEAFF
TRBJ1-1 TRBV3-1 . . TGTGCCAGCAGCTTAAATCCGGGGGACGAAGCTTTCTTT CASSLNPGDEAFF
TRBJ1-1 TRBV11-1 many . TGTGCCAGCAGCTCCCCGGGGAGCACTGAAGCTTTCTTT CASSSPGSTEAFF
TRBJ2-7 TRBV11-1 . TRBD2 TGTGCCAGCAGCTCGGGGGGACTAGCGGGAGCGCGCGAGCAGTACTTC CASSSGGLAGAREQYF
TRBJ1-1 TRBV28 few . TGTGCCAGCAGTTTACAGGGTATGGCTTTCTTT CASSLQGMAFF
TRBJ1-1 TRBV12-3/TRBV12-4 many . TGTGCCAGCAGTTTTATTCCCGGAAGGGACACTGAAGCTTTCTTT CASSFIPGRDTEAFF
TRBJ2-1 TRBV28 few . TGTGCCAGCAGTTTATCCTCGGTGGGTGAGCAGTTCTTC CASSLSSVGEQFF
TRBJ1-3 TRBV5-1 . . TGCGCCAGCAGCTCGGAGGGGGGCGCTGGAAACACCATATATTTT CASSSEGGAGNTIYF
TRBJ2-7 TRBV6-5 . . TGTGCCAGCAGTTACGCGTCCGCGACTTACTACGAGCAGTACTTC CASSYASATYYEQYF
TRBJ2-7 TRBV28 many . TGTGCCAGCACCGAGGGACTGCCGAGCTCCTACGAGCAGTACTTC CASTEGLPSSYEQYF
TRBJ2-1 TRBV20-1 . . TGCAGTGCTAGAGTTTTGGGGAGCTCCTACAATGAGCAGTTCTTC CSARVLGSSYNEQFF
TRBJ2-7 TRBV10-1 many . TGCGCCAGCAGTGAGGAGGGGAGAGGGACCTACGAGCAGTACTTC CASSEEGRGTYEQYF
TRBJ2-7 TRBV12-3/TRBV12-4 . . TGTGCCAGCAGCCGACTTTACGAGCAGTACTTC CASSRLYEQYF
TRBJ1-5 TRBV6-2/TRBV6-3 few TRBD1 TGTGCCAGCAGTTTCATCCGGGACAGACACCGGGGCAATCAGCCCCAGCATTTT CASSFIRDRHRGNQPQHF